The 25 T cell receptor beta chains below come from one sample, sequenced in a study of breast tumors, draining lymph nodes, adjacent tissues. Breast cancer patients provided tissue from their axillary draining lymph nodes. One entry per CDR3 protein, called by TCRdb with MiXCR from the multiplex PCR reads. This sample has around 230,000 distinct CDR3 sequences, with 32% found just once. The sample comprised axillary lymph node tissue. These receptors were obtained from a female donor with breast cancer. Some clones in this sample may be carry-over from other donors' samples.

About this clonotype: This may stem from a read error, because a much larger clone lies one nucleotide away. J is TRBJ2-7 and V is TRBV5-4; D is unclear. The CDR3 consists of 13 residues. CDR1 and CDR2 from the germline V gene are SGHNT and YYREEE (reference sequence). Here the CDR3 DNA reads TGTGCCGGCAGCTTGGAAGTAGGCCACGAGCAGTACTTC. This sequence encodes CAGSLEVGHEQYF.

V usage is TRBV7-2 and J usage is TRBJ2-7; 7 bases line up with TRBD2. The CDR3 has 16 amino acids. V dropped 2 bases and J dropped 1; count of bases not matched to a gene: 8. CDR1 and CDR2 from the germline V gene are SGHTA and FQGNSA. In nucleotides, the CDR3 is TGTGCCAGCAGCTTACTCAGCGGACTAGTGTCCTACGAGCAGTACTTC. Its protein product is CASSLLSGLVSYEQYF.

This clonotype was detected many times. The chain links TRBV27 to TRBJ2-7; TRBD1 is a possible D gene (5 bases). V was trimmed by 4 bases and J by 7 bases, leaving 5 bases between them. CDR3 length: 10 residues. Germline CDR1 MNHEY, CDR2 SMNVEV (reference sequence). DNA of the CDR3: TGTGCCAGCAGTTCAGGGGAGCAGTACTTC. Its translation is CASSSGEQYF.

This chain links TRBV7-2 with TRBJ1-2; 10 bases map to TRBD1. V shed 1 base, J shed 3 bases, and the junction held 2 bases outside the gene matches. CDR3 length: 15 residues. Germline V gene sequence: CDR1 SGHTA, CDR2 FQGNSA. The CDR3 spells CASSLVTGGDYGYTF. As DNA, the CDR3 is TGTGCCAGCAGCTTAGTGACAGGGGGCGACTATGGCTACACCTTC. Together with reference TRBV7-2 and TRBJ1-2, the CDR3 gives the full variable domain: GAGVSQSPSNKVTEKGKDVELRCDPISGHTALYWYRQSLGQGLEFLIYFQGNSAPDKSGLPSDRFSAERTGGSVSTLTIQRTQQEDSAVYLCASSLVTGGDYGYTFGSGTRLTVV.

The sample holds many counts of this clonotype. The rearrangement uses TRBV9 and TRBJ2-2; 7 positions match TRBD2. The CDR3 totals 15 residues. Germline-derived CDR1 and CDR2 are SGDLS and YYNGEE. Germline trimming cut 0 bases from V and 2 bases from J; bases unmatched to any gene: 1. The CDR3 DNA reads as TGTGCCAGCAGCGTAGTAGCGGGTAACACCGGGGAGCTGTTTTTT. It specifies CASSVVAGNTGELFF.

This sequence joins TRBV20-1 and TRBJ1-2; D perhaps matches TRBD1 (5 bases). The CDR3 runs 14 residues. Germline V gene sequence: CDR1 DFQATT, CDR2 SNEGSKA (reference sequence). Trimming cost V 0 bases and J 4 bases, with 12 bases left between them. CDR3 DNA: TGCAGTGCTAGAGATGAGGGTACAGGCTATGGCTACACCTTC. Amino acids: CSARDEGTGYGYTF.

A remark on this clonotype: A clone one base away is much larger, so this may be a read error. The chain couples TRBV13 to TRBJ2-7; D might be TRBD2 (5 bases). The V end was cut by 5 bases, the J end by 3 bases, with 17 bases between. The CDR3 totals 15 residues. The V gene's germline CDR1 is PRHDT and CDR2 FYEKMQ (reference sequence). CDR3 sequence reads: CASSARTAGLYEQYF. As DNA, the CDR3 is TGTGCCAGCAGCGCCCGGACCGCCGGACTCTACGAGCAGTACTTC.

This clonotype was recorded many times. J is TRBJ2-7 and V is TRBV24-1; D is unresolved. CDR3 length equals 15 residues. Trimming shortened V by 2 bases and J by 2 bases, and 12 bases separated the two germline ends. Germline CDR1 is KGHDR and CDR2 is SFDVKD. CDR3 DNA sequence: TGTGCCACCAGTGATTCAGCACGTACCCCCTACGAGCAGTACTTC. It codes for CATSDSARTPYEQYF.

This clonotype was observed many times. The rearrangement links TRBV9 to TRBJ2-3; 8 bases agree with TRBD2. This CDR3 region has 16 residues. The V and J ends lost 4 bases and 5 bases, in that order; junction bases with no gene match: 12. Germline CDR1 and CDR2: SGDLS and YYNGEE. The CDR3 spells CASSSSHRGGVDTQYF. Here the CDR3 DNA reads TGTGCCAGCAGCTCTAGCCACCGGGGGGGGGTAGATACGCAGTATTTT.

The chain is built from TRBV18 and TRBJ2-1, with 8 bases lining up with TRBD1. Germline trimming cut 3 bases from V and 3 bases from J; bases unmatched to any gene: 10. The CDR3 length is 17 residues. CDR1 and CDR2 (germline): KGHSH, LQKENI. CDR3 in DNA: TGTGCCAGCTCACCTCAGGGGGCGTCCAGTCTCTACAATGAGCAGTTCTTC. Amino acid sequence: CASSPQGASSLYNEQFF. The full variable domain, rest sourced from reference TRBV18 and TRBJ2-1, is NAGVMQNPRHLVRRRGQEARLRCSPMKGHSHVYWYRQLPEEGLKFMVYLQKENIIDESGMPKERFSAEFPKEGPSILRIQQVVRGDSAAYFCASSPQGASSLYNEQFFGPGTRLTVL.

The V gene is TRBV11-2, the J gene TRBJ1-1; 8 bases align to TRBD1. The V segment lost 5 bases and the J segment 3 bases; nucleotides outside the gene matches: 5. This CDR3 is built from 14 residues. Germline CDR1 is SGHAT and CDR2 is FQNNGV. The CDR3 DNA reads as TGTGCCAGCAGCACCCAGGGGGCTGACACTGAAGCTTTCTTT. As protein: CASSTQGADTEAFF.

For this clonotype: A read error is likely, as this CDR3 ends without the conserved phenylalanine or tryptophan. This chain joins TRBV14 and TRBJ2-7; the D gene is possibly TRBD2 (6 bases). Germline V gives CDR1 SGHDN, CDR2 FVKESK. The CDR3 extends over 14 amino acids. CDR3 sequence: CAGSQSPGTYEQYL. The CDR3 DNA reads as TGTGCCGGCAGCCAGAGTCCAGGGACTTACGAGCAGTACCTC.

In its sample, this clonotype was seen many times. This chain uses TRBV24-1 with TRBJ2-3; unclear D gene. CDR3 size: 11 residues. With 7 bases removed from V and 2 bases from J, the gap between germline ends came to 3 bases. CDR1 KGHDR and CDR2 SFDVKD come from the germline V gene. CDR3 nucleotides: TGTGCCACCAGAGACACAGATACGCAGTATTTT. Its translation is CATRDTDTQYF.

This clonotype has at least ten counts. V and J are TRBV9 and TRBJ2-3; D may match TRBD1 or TRBD2 (5 bases each). Germline CDR1 SGDLS, CDR2 YYNGEE. V lost 2 bases to trimming and J lost 2 bases, with 18 bases between them. The CDR3 loop spans 17 amino acids. The CDR3 DNA is TGTGCCAGCAGCGTCTTACCGGGACCTACTTCCACAGATACGCAGTATTTT. It codes for CASSVLPGPTSTDTQYF.

This clonotype was counted at least ten times. The chain uses TRBV5-1 and TRBJ2-2; possibly TRBD2 for D (6 bases). CDR1 and CDR2 (germline): SGHRS, YFSETQ. This CDR3 is built from 14 residues. The V gene lost 4 bases and the J gene lost 5 bases, with 12 bases spanning the gap. Here the CDR3 reads CASSRERGTGELFF. Here the CDR3 DNA reads TGCGCCAGCAGCAGGGAACGGGGGACCGGGGAGCTGTTTTTT.

This clonotype was counted only a few times. The chain recombines TRBV27 with TRBJ2-3; 7 bases line up with TRBD1. V was clipped by 0 bases and J by 7 bases; unmatched bases: 7. Germline loops: CDR1 MNHEY, CDR2 SMNVEV (reference sequence). The CDR3 is 15 residues long. Here the CDR3 reads CASSLSWTGQHTQYF. The CDR3 coding sequence is TGTGCCAGCAGTTTATCTTGGACAGGCCAGCATACGCAGTATTTT.

This chain connects TRBV5-6 to TRBJ2-1, with 10 bases aligning to TRBD2. This CDR3 region has 11 residues. V was clipped by 4 bases and J by 15 bases; unmatched bases: 4. CDR1 is SGHDT, CDR2 YYEEEE, per germline. The CDR3 DNA follows: TGTGCCAGCAGCCTAGCGGGAGTACGGTTCTTC. As protein: CASSLAGVRFF.

The rearrangement uses TRBV7-9 and TRBJ2-1, with D perhaps TRBD2 (6 bases). This CDR3 is built from 18 residues. Deletions cut 5 bases from V and 10 bases from J, with 30 bases between. The germline V gene has CDR1 SEHNR and CDR2 FQNEAQ (reference sequence). The CDR3 protein is CASSVESSGRDPLGEQFF. In DNA, the CDR3 is TGTGCCAGCAGCGTTGAGTCGTCCGGGCGGGACCCCTTGGGAGAGCAGTTCTTC.

The chain uses TRBV5-1 and TRBJ2-7; D is possibly TRBD2 (6 bases). Per the germline V gene, CDR1 is SGHRS and CDR2 is YFSETQ. Trimming left V 4 bases short and J 6 bases short, with 17 bases between. The CDR3 consists of 14 residues. Here the CDR3 reads CASSAQEGTSEQYF. As DNA, the CDR3 is TGCGCCAGCAGCGCCCAGGAGGGGACCAGCGAGCAGTACTTC.

This clonotype was counted only a few times. A clone one base away is much larger, so this may be a read error. V usage is TRBV6-6 and J usage is TRBJ2-1, with 8 nucleotides matching TRBD2. The V gene end was trimmed by 5 bases and the J gene end by 4 bases; junction bases not matched to a gene: 7. Germline V gene data show CDR1 as MNHNY and CDR2 as SVGAGI (reference sequence). The CDR3 extends over 15 amino acids. CDR3 bases: TGTGCCAGCAGTCTTCCGGCTAGCGGGTACAATGAGCAGTTCTTC. Translation: CASSLPASGYNEQFF.

This clonotype was observed at least ten times. V and J are TRBV6-6 and TRBJ2-2; D possibly matches TRBD1 or TRBD2 (6 bases each). CDR1 is MNHNY, CDR2 SVGAGI, per germline (reference sequence). The CDR3 has 15 residues. Between the trimmed V and J ends, which lost 6 bases and 3 bases, there was a span of 14 bases. The CDR3 here is CASSPTGAYTGELFF. CDR3 bases: TGTGCCAGCAGCCCGACGGGGGCCTACACCGGGGAGCTGTTTTTT.

Worth noting for this clonotype: A junction end diverges from the germline sequence, so it may reflect a read error. This chain uses TRBV6-1 with TRBJ2-3, with D perhaps being TRBD1 or TRBD2 (5 bases each). Germline V lookup: CDR1 MNHNS, CDR2 SASEGT. The CDR3 loop spans 13 amino acids. CDR3 sequence: CASSDREPDTRYF. DNA for the CDR3: TGTGCCAGCAGTGACAGGGAGCCAGATACGCGGTATTTT.

This chain uses TRBV29-1 with TRBJ2-2; weak D call: TRBD1 (6 bases). The V gene lost 4 bases and the J gene lost 4 bases, with 16 bases spanning the gap. This CDR3 has 15 amino acids. Per the germline V gene, CDR1 is SQVTM and CDR2 is ANQGSEA. The CDR3 sequence is CSVVPGHQSTGELFF. CDR3 in DNA: TGCAGCGTTGTCCCGGGACACCAAAGCACCGGGGAGCTGTTTTTT.

The sample holds many counts of this clonotype. The V gene is TRBV5-1, the J gene TRBJ2-3, with 8 nucleotides matching TRBD2. This CDR3 spans 16 amino acids. Trimming cost V 5 bases and J 5 bases; bases outside gene matches: 13. Germline V gives CDR1 SGHRS, CDR2 YFSETQ. This CDR3 is CASRPFSGMQGDTQYF. The CDR3 region has the DNA TGCGCCAGCAGACCCTTTAGCGGGATGCAGGGAGATACGCAGTATTTT.

This clonotype was recorded a few times. This may be a read error: a much more frequent sequence differs by one nucleotide. V usage is TRBV4-1 and J usage is TRBJ1-4, with a weak D call TRBD1 (6 bases). In germline, CDR1 is MGHRA, CDR2 YSYEKL. The CDR3 contains 14 residues. The ends were cut back, 5 bases at V and 8 bases at J, with 15 bases in the middle. This CDR3 reads CASSSGTRGEKLFF. The DNA for the CDR3 is TGCGCCAGCAGCTCCGGGACAAGAGGCGAAAAACTGTTTTTT.